The clone carrying this TCR beta chain showed up just a few times. Its antigen is undetermined. TCRdb re-called the reads through MiXCR, storing one row per CDR3 protein. Found here are around 900,000 distinct CDR3 sequences, around 31% of them singletons; the top ten hold about 14%. These data originate in a study of T cell repertoires in cytomegalovirus infection. CDR1 is MDHEN, CDR2 SYDVKM, per germline. CDR3 length: 13 amino acids. V shed 8 bases, J shed 6 bases, and the junction held 9 bases outside the gene matches. The chain links TRBV28 to TRBJ1-2; 7 nucleotides line up with TRBD1. The receptor was isolated from a human donor in good health (CMV status not recorded). Some clones in this sample may be carry-over from other donors' samples. This sample comprised cultured CD8+ T cells from PBMCs, obtained from culture after CMV antigen stimulation. CDR3 residues: CASLVDRVNGYTF. CDR3 nucleotide sequence: TGTGCCAGCCTAGTCGACAGGGTGAATGGCTACACCTTC.